A single sample gave rise to the 28 T cell receptor beta chains below, sequenced in a study of T cell responses to AZD1222 COVID-19 vaccine. TCRdb's table, derived via immunoSEQ multiplex PCR, lists solely in-frame clones and lacks some. This table has 98,000 or so clones, around nine tenths appearing once. Source: peripheral blood, taken on day 0 of AZD1222 vaccination. Receptors were obtained from an adult in good health.

Sample share makes this clone medium-sized. The chain carries TRBV6-4 and TRBJ2-2, with 9 bases lining up with TRBD2. The CDR3 consists of 14 residues. Trimming took 4 bases from V and 5 from J; bases not matched to a gene: 2. CDR1 and CDR2 (germline): MRHNA, SNTAGT. This CDR3 reads CASSASGDTGELFF. The CDR3 nucleotides read TGTGCCAGCAGTGCTAGCGGGGATACCGGGGAGCTGTTTTTT.

This clone appeared a few times. The genes are TRBV4-2 and TRBJ1-2, with TRBD1 identical over 7 bases. V trimming: 2 bases; J trimming: 4 bases; junction bases outside the gene matches: 4. The CDR3 is 14 residues long. From germline, CDR1 is LGHNA and CDR2 YNFKEQ. The CDR3 here is CASSQSEGAYGYTF. Here the CDR3 DNA reads TGTGCCAGCAGCCAAAGCGAGGGGGCCTATGGCTACACCTTC.

The gene calls are TRBV6-5 and TRBJ2-7; no clear D gene. CDR1 and CDR2 from the germline V gene are MNHEY and SVGAGI. The CDR3 totals 11 residues. Trimming left V 7 bases short and J 1 base short, with 5 bases between. This chain's CDR3 is CASKPSYEQYF. DNA of the CDR3: TGTGCCAGCAAACCTTCCTACGAGCAGTACTTC.

This chain uses TRBV4-3 with TRBJ2-2, with TRBD1 matching over 7 bases. The CDR3 is 18 residues long. Looked up from germline, CDR1 is LGHNA and CDR2 is YSLEER. The J segment lost 0 bases and the V segment lost 4 bases, leaving 11 bases of the junction unmatched. CDR3 sequence: CASSRTTDRTPNTGELFF. The DNA of the CDR3 is TGCGCCAGCAGCCGTACGACGGACAGGACGCCGAACACCGGGGAGCTGTTTTTT.

This clone was seen a few times. The chain uses TRBV25-1 and TRBJ2-2; TRBD2 agrees at 10 bases. Germline CDR1 and CDR2: MGHDK and SYGVNS. The CDR3 extends over 16 amino acids. Germline trimming cut 5 bases from V and 2 bases from J; bases unmatched to any gene: 5. The CDR3 spells CASSFSGGPNTGELFF. CDR3 nucleotide sequence: TGTGCCAGCAGTTTTAGCGGGGGGCCAAACACCGGGGAGCTGTTTTTT.

This chain joins TRBV9 and TRBJ2-1; TRBD1 aligns across 10 bases. The germline gives CDR1 SGDLS, CDR2 YYNGEE. CDR3 size: 15 residues. With 4 bases clipped from V and 6 bases from J, the junction kept 7 bases outside the gene matches. CDR3 coding DNA: TGTGCCAGCAGCTTCACCGGGACAGGGGTCAATGAGCAGTTCTTC. Translation: CASSFTGTGVNEQFF.

V usage is TRBV7-8 and J usage is TRBJ2-1, with 16 bases identical to TRBD2. Trimming cost V 5 bases and J 7 bases; bases outside gene matches: 5. This CDR3 spans 16 amino acids. Germline CDR1 and CDR2: SGHVS and FQNEAQ. The CDR3 nucleotides are TGTGCCAGCAGCCCGGGACTAGCGGGGGGGTCGAATGAGCAGTTCTTC. This gives the protein CASSPGLAGGSNEQFF.

DNA for the CDR3: TGTGCCAGCAGCTTAGGAGGTGCGAGACGCACAGATACGCAGTATTTT. Protein product: CASSLGGARRTDTQYF. This chain links TRBV7-2 with TRBJ2-3; D gene unclear. The CDR3 sequence is 16 residues long. CDR1 is SGHTA, CDR2 FQGNSA, per germline. The V and J ends lost 1 base and 1 base respectively, with 12 bases between them.

The genes are TRBV6-4 and TRBJ1-2; D may be TRBD1 (5 bases). V lost 2 bases and J 8 bases, leaving 24 bases between the germline ends. The CDR3 consists of 17 residues. CDR1 MRHNA and CDR2 SNTAGT come from the germline V gene. CDR3 protein: CASSDTARGSGLQGYTF. As DNA, the CDR3 is TGTGCCAGCAGTGACACCGCTAGAGGGTCAGGGCTCCAGGGCTACACCTTC.

J is TRBJ2-3 and V is TRBV12-3 or TRBV12-4; no firm D call. Trimming cost V 3 bases and J 7 bases, with 5 bases left between them. The CDR3 loop spans 11 amino acids. CDR3 sequence (DNA): TGTGCCAGCAGTTTTGGGAATACGCAGTATTTT. It translates to CASSFGNTQYF.

This chain links TRBV25-1 with TRBJ1-1; D uncertain. The CDR3 is 15 residues long. Germline-derived CDR1 and CDR2 are MGHDK and SYGVNS. The V gene lost 4 bases and the J gene lost 1 base, with 13 bases spanning the gap. The CDR3 loop reads CASSAPDEGNTEAFF. In DNA, the CDR3 is TGTGCCAGCAGTGCTCCGGACGAAGGGAACACTGAAGCTTTCTTT.

V gene TRBV6-5 combines with J gene TRBJ2-7; 11 bases are a match to TRBD1. The CDR3 runs 15 residues. The J segment lost 5 bases and the V segment lost 6 bases, leaving 9 bases of the junction unmatched. Germline V gene lookup returns CDR1 MNHEY and CDR2 SVGAGI. CDR3 residues: CASSPGGTGGNEQYF. Written as DNA, the CDR3 is TGTGCCAGCAGCCCCGGGGGGACAGGGGGAAACGAGCAGTACTTC.

This chain uses TRBV20-1 with TRBJ1-1; possible D gene TRBD1, 6 bases. Germline V gene data show CDR1 as DFQATT and CDR2 as SNEGSKA (reference sequence). This CDR3 has 11 amino acids. Trimming took 5 bases from V and 10 from J, leaving 14 bases between them. CDR3 sequence (DNA): TGCAGTGCTCCTTCCGGACAGCGAGCTTTCTTT. Translated: CSAPSGQRAFF.

The rearrangement joins TRBV6-5 to TRBJ1-2; unclear D gene. The CDR3 covers 13 residues. The ends were cut back, 8 bases at V and 0 bases at J, with 10 bases in the middle. Germline assignment: CDR1 MNHEY and CDR2 SVGAGI. The CDR3 region has the DNA TGTGCCAGCTGGGATCCAGCTAACTATGGCTACACCTTC. Protein product: CASWDPANYGYTF.

The chain employs TRBV21-1 and TRBJ2-3; the table's TRBD1 call for D was not verified on the DNA. TRBV21-1 is a pseudogene segment. There are 18 residues in the CDR3. CDR3 loop: CASSKVLDRVFGRDTQYF. The DNA for the CDR3 is TGTGCCAGCAGCAAAGTGCTCGACAGGGTATTTGGTAGAGATACGCAGTATTTT.

The chain's CDR3 is CASSQERQGGYQPQHF. CDR3 bases: TGTGCCAGCAGCCAAGAAAGACAGGGCGGCTATCAGCCCCAGCATTTT. The rearrangement links TRBV3-1 (or the pseudogene TRBV3-2) to TRBJ1-5; TRBD1 aligns across 7 bases. Trimming at V came to 0 bases and at J to 5 bases, leaving 7 bases not matched to a gene. The CDR3 totals 16 residues. Germline CDR1 and CDR2: LGHDT and YNNKEL (reference sequence).

The chain uses TRBV18 and TRBJ1-5; no clear D gene. The CDR3 is made up of 14 amino acids. In germline, CDR1 is KGHSH, CDR2 LQKENI. The ends were cut back, 3 bases at V and 2 bases at J, with 8 bases in the middle. The DNA for the CDR3 is TGTGCCAGCTCACCGGGCGCGGGCAATCAGCCCCAGCATTTT. Its protein is CASSPGAGNQPQHF.

The rearrangement joins TRBV28 to TRBJ2-1; tentative D call: TRBD2 (6 bases). Germline CDR1 and CDR2: MDHEN and SYDVKM. This CDR3 has 15 amino acids. The V and J ends lost 7 bases and 7 bases respectively, with 20 bases between them. CDR3 sequence reads: CASKPPGTALNEQFF. Here the CDR3 DNA reads TGTGCCAGCAAACCACCCGGGACTGCCCTGAATGAGCAGTTCTTC.

The chain recombines TRBV11-2 with TRBJ1-5; D possibly corresponds to TRBD1 (5 bases). Trimming shortened V by 3 bases and J by 6 bases, and 12 bases separated the two germline ends. From germline, CDR1 is SGHAT and CDR2 FQNNGV. The CDR3 consists of 14 residues. In DNA form, the CDR3 reads TGTGCCAGCAGCTTTCAGGGAGGAATTCAGCCCCAGCATTTT. Its translation is CASSFQGGIQPQHF.

This clone appeared a single time. This chain connects TRBV28 to TRBJ2-5, with 9 positions matching TRBD1. V shed 7 bases and J 2 bases; nucleotides not matched to a gene: 8. This CDR3 is 15 amino acids long. The V gene's germline CDR1 is MDHEN and CDR2 SYDVKM. The CDR3 region has the DNA TGTGCCAGCACCGCGGGGGACAGGGAACAAGAGACCCAGTACTTC. Translation: CASTAGDREQETQYF.

The gene calls are TRBV18 and TRBJ2-5; D possibly corresponds to TRBD2 (5 bases). Germline V lookup: CDR1 KGHSH, CDR2 LQKENI. This CDR3 has 12 residues. Trimming took 2 bases from V and 5 from J, leaving 6 bases between them. The CDR3 coding sequence is TGTGCCAGCTCACCATCGGGGGAGACCCAGTACTTC. Translated: CASSPSGETQYF.

The chain recombines TRBV3-1 (or the pseudogene TRBV3-2) with TRBJ1-3, with D possibly matching TRBD1 (5 bases). The V gene's germline CDR1 is LGHDT and CDR2 YNNKEL (reference sequence). Trimming pared 2 bases from V and 0 bases from J, leaving 8 bases between. The CDR3 contains 15 residues. This chain's CDR3 is CASSQNGASGNTIYF. The CDR3 nucleotides are TGTGCCAGCAGCCAAAATGGGGCCTCTGGAAACACCATATATTTT.

The chain uses TRBV2 and TRBJ2-2; 12 bases match TRBD2. V lost 6 bases and J lost 5; bases outside the gene matches: 10. Germline V gene lookup returns CDR1 SNHLY and CDR2 FYNNEI. The CDR3 consists of 17 residues. This CDR3 is CASRRRTGTSGTGELFF. The CDR3 nucleotides read TGTGCCAGCAGAAGGAGGACCGGGACTAGCGGGACCGGGGAGCTGTTTTTT.

The chain recombines TRBV28 with TRBJ2-2; perhaps D is TRBD1 or TRBD2 (5 bases each). Between the trimmed V and J ends, which lost 1 base and 6 bases, there was a span of 15 bases. The CDR3 totals 16 residues. CDR1 is MDHEN, CDR2 SYDVKM, per germline. The CDR3 nucleotides are TGTGCCAGCAGTTTATCCCGGGGCTCGTCTGCCGGGGAGCTGTTTTTT. Translating it yields CASSLSRGSSAGELFF.

The chain is built from TRBV18 and TRBJ2-2; D is unclear. Germline V gene data show CDR1 as KGHSH and CDR2 as LQKENI. V lost 2 bases to trimming and J lost 1 base, with 5 bases between them. The CDR3 covers 14 residues. The CDR3 bases are TGTGCCAGCTCACCAGGGCGGAACACCGGGGAGCTGTTTTTT. This encodes CASSPGRNTGELFF.

This clone was detected only a few times. The V gene is TRBV24-1, the J gene TRBJ1-4; no firm D call. The V gene lost 4 bases and the J gene lost 10 bases, with 6 bases spanning the gap. CDR1 and CDR2 (germline): KGHDR, SFDVKD. This CDR3 comprises 11 residues. The CDR3 loop reads CATSEGRKLFF. The CDR3 DNA follows: TGTGCCACCAGTGAGGGAAGAAAACTGTTTTTT.

Only one count was recorded for this clone. The chain combines TRBV7-9 with TRBJ1-1; TRBD1 might be the D (6 bases). The CDR3 runs to 15 residues. V was trimmed by 4 bases and J by 0 bases, leaving 12 bases between them. From germline, CDR1 is SEHNR and CDR2 FQNEAQ (reference sequence). Written as DNA, the CDR3 is TGTGCCAGCAGCTCGAGACAGGCCATGAACACTGAAGCTTTCTTT. It yields the protein CASSSRQAMNTEAFF.

The rearrangement joins TRBV14 to TRBJ2-1, with 15 bases aligning to TRBD2. The CDR3 runs to 15 residues. The V gene end was trimmed by 5 bases and the J gene end by 9 bases; junction bases not matched to a gene: 5. Per the germline V gene, CDR1 is SGHDN and CDR2 is FVKESK. CDR3 coding DNA: TGTGCCAGCAGCGGACTAGCGGGAGGGCAGGTTGAGCAGTTCTTC. Encoded protein: CASSGLAGGQVEQFF.